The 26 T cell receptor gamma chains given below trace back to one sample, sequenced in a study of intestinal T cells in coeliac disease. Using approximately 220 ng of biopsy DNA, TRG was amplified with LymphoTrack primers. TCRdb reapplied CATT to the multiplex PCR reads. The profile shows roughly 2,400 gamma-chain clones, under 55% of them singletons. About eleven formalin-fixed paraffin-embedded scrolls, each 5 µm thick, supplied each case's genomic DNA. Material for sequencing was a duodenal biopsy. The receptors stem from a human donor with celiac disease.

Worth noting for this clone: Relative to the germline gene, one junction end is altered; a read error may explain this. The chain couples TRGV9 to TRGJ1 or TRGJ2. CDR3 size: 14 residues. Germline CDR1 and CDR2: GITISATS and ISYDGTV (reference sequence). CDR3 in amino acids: CASWEAGNYYKKLF. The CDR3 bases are TGTGCCTCGTGGGAGGCAGGGAATTATTATAAGAAACTCTTT.

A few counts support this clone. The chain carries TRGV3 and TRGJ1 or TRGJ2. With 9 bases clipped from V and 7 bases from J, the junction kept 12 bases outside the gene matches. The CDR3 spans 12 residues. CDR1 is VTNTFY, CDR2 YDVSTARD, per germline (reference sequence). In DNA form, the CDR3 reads TGTGCCACCCCCCCCCGGTCCTATAAGAAACTCTTT. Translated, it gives CATPPRSYKKLF.

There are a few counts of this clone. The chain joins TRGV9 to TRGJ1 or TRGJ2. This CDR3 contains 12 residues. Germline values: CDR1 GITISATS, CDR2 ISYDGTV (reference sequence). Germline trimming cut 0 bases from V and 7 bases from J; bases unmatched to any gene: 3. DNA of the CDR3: TGTGCCTTGTGGGAGGTGGAGTATAAGAAACTCTTT. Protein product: CALWEVEYKKLF.

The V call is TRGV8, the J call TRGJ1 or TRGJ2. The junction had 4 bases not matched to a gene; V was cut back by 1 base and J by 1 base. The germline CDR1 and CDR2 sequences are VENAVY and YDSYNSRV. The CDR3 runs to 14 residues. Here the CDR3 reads CATWDSCNYYKKLF. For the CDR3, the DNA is TGTGCCACCTGGGATAGCTGTAATTATTATAAGAAACTCTTT.

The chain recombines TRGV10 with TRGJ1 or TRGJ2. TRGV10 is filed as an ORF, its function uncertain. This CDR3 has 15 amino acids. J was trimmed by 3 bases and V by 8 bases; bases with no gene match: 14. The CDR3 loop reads CAAWDYTSLYYKKLF. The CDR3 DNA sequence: TGTGCTGCGTGGGATTATACCTCTCTTTATTATAAGAAACTCTTT.

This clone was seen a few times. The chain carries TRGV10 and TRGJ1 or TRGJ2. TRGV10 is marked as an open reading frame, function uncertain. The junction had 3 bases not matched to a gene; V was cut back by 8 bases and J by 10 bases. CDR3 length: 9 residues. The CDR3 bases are TGTGCTGCGTGGGACAAGAAACTCTTT. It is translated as CAAWDKKLF.

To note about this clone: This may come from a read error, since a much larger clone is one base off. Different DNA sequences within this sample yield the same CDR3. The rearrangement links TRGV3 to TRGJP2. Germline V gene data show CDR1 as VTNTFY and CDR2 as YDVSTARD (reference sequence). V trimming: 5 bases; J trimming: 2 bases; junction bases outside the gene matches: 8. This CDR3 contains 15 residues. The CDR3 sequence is CATWGVYSSDWIKTF. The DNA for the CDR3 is TGTGCCACCTGGGGAGTCTACAGTAGTGATTGGATCAAGACGTTT.

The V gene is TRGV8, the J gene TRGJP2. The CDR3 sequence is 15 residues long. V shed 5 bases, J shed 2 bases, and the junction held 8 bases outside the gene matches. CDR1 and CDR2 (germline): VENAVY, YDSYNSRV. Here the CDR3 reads CATWATKSSDWIKTF. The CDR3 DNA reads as TGTGCCACCTGGGCTACTAAGAGTAGTGATTGGATCAAGACGTTT.

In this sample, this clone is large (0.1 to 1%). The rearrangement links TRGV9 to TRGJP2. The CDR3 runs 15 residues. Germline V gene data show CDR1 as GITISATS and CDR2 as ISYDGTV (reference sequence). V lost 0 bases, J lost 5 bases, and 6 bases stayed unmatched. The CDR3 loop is CALWEVPVSDWIKTF. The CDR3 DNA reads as TGTGCCTTGTGGGAGGTGCCTGTAAGTGATTGGATCAAGACGTTT.

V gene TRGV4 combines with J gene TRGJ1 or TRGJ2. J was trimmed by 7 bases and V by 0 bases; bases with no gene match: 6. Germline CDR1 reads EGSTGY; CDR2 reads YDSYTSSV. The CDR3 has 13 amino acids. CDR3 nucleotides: TGTGCCACCTGGGATGGGCCGGGATATAAGAAACTCTTT. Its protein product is CATWDGPGYKKLF.

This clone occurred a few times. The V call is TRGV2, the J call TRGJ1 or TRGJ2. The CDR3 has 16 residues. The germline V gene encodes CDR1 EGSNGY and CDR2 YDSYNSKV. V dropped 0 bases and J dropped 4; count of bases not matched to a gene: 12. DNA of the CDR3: TGTGCCACCTGGGACGGGTCCCCGACACTATATTATAAGAAACTCTTT. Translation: CATWDGSPTLYYKKLF.

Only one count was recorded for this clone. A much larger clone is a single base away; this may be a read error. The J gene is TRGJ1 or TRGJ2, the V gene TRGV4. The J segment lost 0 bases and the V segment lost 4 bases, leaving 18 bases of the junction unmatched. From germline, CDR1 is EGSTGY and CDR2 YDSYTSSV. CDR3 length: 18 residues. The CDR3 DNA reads TGTGCCACCTGGGACGGTTTAGCCGAAACGCGGAATTATTATAAGAAACTCTTT. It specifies CATWDGLAETRNYYKKLF.

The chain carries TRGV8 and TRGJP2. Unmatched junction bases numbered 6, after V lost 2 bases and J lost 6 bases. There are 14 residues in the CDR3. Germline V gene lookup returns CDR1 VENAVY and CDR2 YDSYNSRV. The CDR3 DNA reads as TGTGCCACCTGGGATAAGCGTCGTGATTGGATCAAGACGTTT. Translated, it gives CATWDKRRDWIKTF.

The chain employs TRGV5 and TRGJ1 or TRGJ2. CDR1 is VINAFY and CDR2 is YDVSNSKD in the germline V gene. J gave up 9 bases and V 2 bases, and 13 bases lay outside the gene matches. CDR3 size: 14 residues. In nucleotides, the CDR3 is TGTGCCACCTGGGACAATCCGGGTGGTGGTAAGAAACTCTTT. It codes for CATWDNPGGGKKLF.

CDR3 sequence reads: CATWDGPDYYKKLF. CDR3 DNA sequence: TGTGCCACCTGGGATGGGCCGGATTATTATAAGAAACTCTTT. The rearrangement uses TRGV4 and TRGJ1 or TRGJ2. Germline loops: CDR1 EGSTGY, CDR2 YDSYTSSV. The J segment lost 2 bases and the V segment lost 0 bases, leaving 4 bases of the junction unmatched. The length of the CDR3 is 14 residues.

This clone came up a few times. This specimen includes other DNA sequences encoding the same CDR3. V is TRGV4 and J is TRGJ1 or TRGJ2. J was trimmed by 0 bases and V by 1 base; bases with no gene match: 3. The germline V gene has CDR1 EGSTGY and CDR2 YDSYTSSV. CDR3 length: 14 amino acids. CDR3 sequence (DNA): TGTGCCACCTGGGATGGCCTGAATTATTATAAGAAACTCTTT. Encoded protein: CATWDGLNYYKKLF.

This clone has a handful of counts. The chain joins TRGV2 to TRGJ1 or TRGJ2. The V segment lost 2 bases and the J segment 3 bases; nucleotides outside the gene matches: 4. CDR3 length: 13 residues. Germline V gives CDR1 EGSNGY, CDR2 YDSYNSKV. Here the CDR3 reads CATWDELYYKKLF. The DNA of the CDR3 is TGTGCCACCTGGGACGAACTTTATTATAAGAAACTCTTT.

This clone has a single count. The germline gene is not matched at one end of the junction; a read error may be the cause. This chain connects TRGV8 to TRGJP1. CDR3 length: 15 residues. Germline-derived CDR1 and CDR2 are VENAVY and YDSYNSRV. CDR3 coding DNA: TGTGCCACCTGGGATTTCGGTACCACTGGTCGGTTCAAGATATTT. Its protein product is CATWDFGTTGRFKIF.

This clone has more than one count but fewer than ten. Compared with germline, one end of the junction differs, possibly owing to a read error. As DNA, the CDR3 is TGTGCCACCTGGGACGGTTATACCATTGGTTGGTTCAAGATATTT. Encoded protein: CATWDGYTIGWFKIF. The chain employs TRGV2 and TRGJP1. The CDR3 totals 15 residues. In germline, CDR1 is EGSNGY, CDR2 YDSYNSKV.

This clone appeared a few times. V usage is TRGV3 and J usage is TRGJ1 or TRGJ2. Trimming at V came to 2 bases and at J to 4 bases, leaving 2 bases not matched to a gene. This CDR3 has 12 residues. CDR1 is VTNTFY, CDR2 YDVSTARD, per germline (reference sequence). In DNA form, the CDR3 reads TGTGCCACCTGGGACAAATATTATAAGAAACTCTTT. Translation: CATWDKYYKKLF.

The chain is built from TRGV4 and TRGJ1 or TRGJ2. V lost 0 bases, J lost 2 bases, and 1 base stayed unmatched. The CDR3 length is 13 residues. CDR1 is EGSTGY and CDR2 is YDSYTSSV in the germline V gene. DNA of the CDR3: TGTGCCACCTGGGATGGGGATTATTATAAGAAACTCTTT. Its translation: CATWDGDYYKKLF.

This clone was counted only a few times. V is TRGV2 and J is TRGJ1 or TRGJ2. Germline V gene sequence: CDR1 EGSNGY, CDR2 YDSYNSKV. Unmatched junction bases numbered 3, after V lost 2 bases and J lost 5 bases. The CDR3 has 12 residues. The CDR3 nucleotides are TGTGCCACCTGGGACGTGAATTATAAGAAACTCTTT. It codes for CATWDVNYKKLF.

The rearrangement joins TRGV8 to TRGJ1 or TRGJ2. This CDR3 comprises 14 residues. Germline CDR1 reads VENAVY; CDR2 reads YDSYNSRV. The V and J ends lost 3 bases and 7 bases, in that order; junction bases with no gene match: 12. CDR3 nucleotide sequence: TGTGCCACCTGGGATGGGAGGTCCGGATATAAGAAACTCTTT. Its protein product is CATWDGRSGYKKLF.

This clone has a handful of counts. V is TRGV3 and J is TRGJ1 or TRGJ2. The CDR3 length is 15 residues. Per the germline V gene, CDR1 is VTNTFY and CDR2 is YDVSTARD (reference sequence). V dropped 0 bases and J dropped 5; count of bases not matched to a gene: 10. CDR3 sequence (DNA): TGTGCCACCTGGGACAGGCCAGAAGGGGATTATAAGAAACTCTTT. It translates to CATWDRPEGDYKKLF.

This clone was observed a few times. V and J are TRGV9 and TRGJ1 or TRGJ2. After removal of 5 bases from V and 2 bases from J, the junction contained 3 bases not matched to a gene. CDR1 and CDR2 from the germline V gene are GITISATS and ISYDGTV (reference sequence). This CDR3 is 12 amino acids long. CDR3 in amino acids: CALWGYYYKKLF. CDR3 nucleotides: TGTGCCTTGTGGGGCTATTATTATAAGAAACTCTTT.

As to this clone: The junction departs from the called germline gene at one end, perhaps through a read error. CDR3: CATRDTVNYYKKLF. Here the CDR3 DNA reads TGTGCCACCCGGGATACCGTTAATTATTATAAGAAACTCTTT. This chain uses TRGV8 with TRGJ1 or TRGJ2. CDR3 length: 14 residues. Germline V gene data show CDR1 as VENAVY and CDR2 as YDSYNSRV.